The 22 T cell receptor beta chains reported below all come from one sample, sequenced in a study of Ad26.COV2.S vaccination and SARS-CoV-2 variants. The treatment: around 19 received Ad26.COV2.S at low or high dose, single or two shots; several received placebo; per-sample allocation not given. Collection of the samples took place on day 63 after the first injection of vaccine or placebo. Method: immunoSEQ multiplex PCR; TCRdb's copy keeps in-frame clones and lacks some. The profile covers 350,000 to 450,000 clones, with approximately 81% appearing a single time and roughly 3.3% taken by the ten largest. Sequenced material: peripheral blood, taken in a trial of Ad26.COV2.S vaccine versus placebo. These receptors came from a person between 18 and 65 years old who received the Ad26.COV2.S COVID-19 vaccine or a placebo.

DNA of the CDR3: TGTGCCAGCAGTTACTCCGGACTAGCGGGCGGGAAAAACACCGGGGAGCTGTTTTTT. Its translation: CASSYSGLAGGKNTGELFF. The rearrangement joins TRBV6-2 or TRBV6-3 to TRBJ2-2, with 11 bases identical to TRBD2. V lost 0 bases, J lost 2 bases, and 8 bases stayed unmatched. This CDR3 is built from 19 residues. In germline, CDR1 is MNHEY, CDR2 SVGEGT.

The chain links TRBV9 to TRBJ2-3; possible D gene TRBD2, 6 bases. With 0 bases removed from V and 11 bases from J, the gap between germline ends came to 13 bases. Germline CDR1 is SGDLS and CDR2 is YYNGEE. CDR3 length equals 13 residues. The DNA for the CDR3 is TGTGCCAGCAGCGTAGTAGGTGGGGGGAGGCAGTATTTT. It encodes CASSVVGGGRQYF.

The genes are TRBV19 and TRBJ1-2; no definite D call. The CDR3 runs 18 residues. With 0 bases removed from V and 8 bases from J, the gap between germline ends came to 25 bases. In germline, CDR1 is LNHDA, CDR2 SQIVND (reference sequence). CDR3 nucleotides: TGTGCCAGTAGTATAGATCTATTGGCAGGTAACTCTCTCCGAGGCTACACCTTC. This codes for CASSIDLLAGNSLRGYTF.

The rearrangement joins TRBV2 to TRBJ1-4; TRBD1 matches at 7 bases. The CDR3 extends over 15 amino acids. Germline-derived CDR1 and CDR2 are SNHLY and FYNNEI. J was trimmed by 7 bases and V by 2 bases; bases with no gene match: 7. Written as DNA, the CDR3 is TGTGCCAGCAGTGAAAATCGGGGGGACAGTGAAAAACTGTTTTTT. Translated, it gives CASSENRGDSEKLFF.

This chain links TRBV3-1 (or the pseudogene TRBV3-2) with TRBJ1-1; no clear D gene. V gave up 6 bases and J gave up 11 bases, with 25 bases separating them. Germline values: CDR1 LGHDT, CDR2 YNNKEL (reference sequence). The CDR3 totals 15 residues. Here the CDR3 DNA reads TGTGCCAGCAGTCATCCTTCCGGGCCTGGGGATAATGCTTTCTTT. The encoded protein is CASSHPSGPGDNAFF.

The chain has TRBV10-1 and TRBJ1-4, with D unclear. The CDR3 has 16 amino acids. CDR1 and CDR2 (germline): WNHNN, SYGVQD (reference sequence). V shed 0 bases and J shed 7 bases, with 15 bases lying between them. In DNA, the CDR3 is TGCGCCAGCAGTGAGTCGACAAGGTGGCCCCCTGAAAAACTGTTTTTT. It encodes CASSESTRWPPEKLFF.

This chain uses TRBV20-1 with TRBJ2-3; D call uncertain. This CDR3 contains 11 residues. Trimming took off 4 bases at V and 9 bases at J, with 11 bases between the two ends. Germline values: CDR1 DFQATT, CDR2 SNEGSKA (reference sequence). CDR3 sequence: CSATSSGTQYF. CDR3 nucleotide sequence: TGCAGTGCTACCAGCTCTGGGACGCAGTATTTT.

The J gene is TRBJ2-5, the V gene TRBV6-1; TRBD2 agrees at 15 bases. The CDR3 runs to 20 residues. CDR1 and CDR2 from the germline V gene are MNHNS and SASEGT. V lost 1 base, J lost 3 bases, and 12 bases stayed unmatched. The CDR3 bases are TGTGCCAGCAGTGAAGTTGGCTCGGGACTAGCGGGGGGCCTTAAAGAGACCCAGTACTTC. It yields the protein CASSEVGSGLAGGLKETQYF.

The V call is TRBV6-6, the J call TRBJ1-5, with D possibly TRBD1 on 6 matching bases. The CDR3 has 15 residues. V was cut by 2 bases and J by 2 bases, with 10 bases left in between. Per the germline V gene, CDR1 is MNHNY and CDR2 is SVGAGI (reference sequence). The CDR3 loop is CASSYEGGGNQPQHF. CDR3 bases: TGTGCCAGCAGTTACGAGGGGGGAGGCAATCAGCCCCAGCATTTT.

This rearrangement joins TRBV2 to TRBJ1-2, with D maybe TRBD1 (5 bases). The CDR3 has 17 residues. Germline V gives CDR1 SNHLY, CDR2 FYNNEI. Trimming left V 4 bases short and J 4 bases short, with 22 bases between. CDR3 sequence reads: CASSAELAFSQGYGYTF. The CDR3 DNA reads as TGTGCCAGCAGTGCTGAATTGGCCTTTTCCCAGGGCTATGGCTACACCTTC.

The gene calls are TRBV6-2 or TRBV6-3 and TRBJ1-1; weak D call: TRBD1 (5 bases). Germline-derived CDR1 and CDR2 are MNHEY and SVGEGT. This CDR3 region has 14 residues. The V and J ends lost 6 bases and 5 bases respectively, with 16 bases between them. The CDR3 DNA is TGTGCCAGCAGCCCTCAAGGGAGGGGTACTGAAGCTTTCTTT. Amino acid sequence: CASSPQGRGTEAFF.

This chain uses TRBV9 with TRBJ2-5; the D call may be TRBD1 or TRBD2 (5 bases each). Germline loops: CDR1 SGDLS, CDR2 YYNGEE. Trimming took off 3 bases at V and 2 bases at J, with 14 bases between the two ends. The CDR3 sequence is 15 residues long. Written as DNA, the CDR3 is TGTGCCAGCAGCGCTACCGGGACCATTCAAGAGACCCAGTACTTC. Translated, it gives CASSATGTIQETQYF.

This clone was seen only a few times. One junction end disagrees with the germline gene, perhaps due to a read error. This sequence joins TRBV7-2 and TRBJ2-7; 9 positions match TRBD2. CDR1 SGHTA and CDR2 FQGNSA come from the germline V gene. The CDR3 consists of 12 residues. CDR3 residues: CASSRDGTSSLF. The CDR3 nucleotides are TGTGCCAGCAGCCGCGATGGGACTAGCTCCCTCTTC.

This rearrangement joins TRBV5-1 to TRBJ2-6; D remains ambiguous. CDR3 length: 16 amino acids. The ends were cut back, 0 bases at V and 0 bases at J, with 7 bases in the middle. In germline, CDR1 is SGHRS, CDR2 YFSETQ. CDR3 loop: CASSLAEDSGANVLTF. The CDR3 coding sequence is TGCGCCAGCAGCTTGGCCGAGGACTCTGGGGCCAACGTCCTGACTTTC.

The rearrangement uses TRBV3-1 (or the pseudogene TRBV3-2) and TRBJ1-3; TRBD1 matches at 8 bases. The V gene's germline CDR1 is LGHDT and CDR2 YNNKEL (reference sequence). J lost 5 bases, V lost 5 bases, and 8 bases had no gene match. This CDR3 region has 15 residues. CDR3 sequence reads: CASSFGTGGRNTIYF. The CDR3 DNA sequence: TGTGCCAGCAGCTTCGGGACAGGAGGACGAAACACCATATATTTT.

V and J are TRBV7-2 and TRBJ2-7, with 8 bases that match TRBD1. CDR1 and CDR2 from the germline V gene are SGHTA and FQGNSA. The V segment lost 1 base and the J segment 3 bases; nucleotides outside the gene matches: 2. The CDR3 has 14 amino acids. In DNA form, the CDR3 reads TGTGCCAGCAGCTTAGTGGGACAGGACTACGAGCAGTACTTC. It codes for CASSLVGQDYEQYF. Together with reference TRBV7-2 and TRBJ2-7, the CDR3 gives the full variable domain: GAGVSQSPSNKVTEKGKDVELRCDPISGHTALYWYRQSLGQGLEFLIYFQGNSAPDKSGLPSDRFSAERTGGSVSTLTIQRTQQEDSAVYLCASSLVGQDYEQYFGPGTRLTVT.

The gene calls are TRBV28 and TRBJ2-3; the match to TRBD2 covers 7 bases. V trimming: 6 bases; J trimming: 6 bases; junction bases outside the gene matches: 9. This CDR3 has 14 residues. The V gene's germline CDR1 is MDHEN and CDR2 SYDVKM. The CDR3 here is CASSQQRDSDTQYF. As DNA, the CDR3 is TGTGCCAGCAGCCAACAGCGGGATTCGGATACGCAGTATTTT.

This sequence joins TRBV5-4 and TRBJ2-1; 13 bases are a match to TRBD2. Germline assignment: CDR1 SGHNT and CDR2 YYREEE (reference sequence). J was trimmed by 7 bases and V by 5 bases; bases with no gene match: 6. The CDR3 sequence is 15 residues long. CDR3 in amino acids: CASRSGTSGTNEQFF. DNA of the CDR3: TGTGCCAGCAGGTCCGGGACTAGCGGGACGAATGAGCAGTTCTTC.

This rearrangement joins TRBV6-2 or TRBV6-3 to TRBJ2-7; D not certain. V was pared by 2 bases and J by 2 bases, with 10 bases between. The CDR3 totals 14 residues. Germline V CDR1 and CDR2: MNHEY, SVGEGT. CDR3 nucleotides: TGTGCCAGCAGTTACCGGCCGGCAGCCTACGAGCAGTACTTC. The encoded protein is CASSYRPAAYEQYF.

This clone was detected ten times or more. This sequence joins TRBV3-1 (or the pseudogene TRBV3-2) and TRBJ2-7; 11 bases fit TRBD2. The germline V gene has CDR1 LGHDT and CDR2 YNNKEL (reference sequence). V lost 1 base to trimming and J lost 7 bases; unmatched junction nucleotides: 6. CDR3 length: 15 amino acids. The CDR3 sequence: CASSQAVSGRAEQYF. The CDR3 nucleotides are TGTGCCAGCAGCCAAGCCGTTAGCGGGAGGGCTGAGCAGTACTTC.

The rearrangement links TRBV6-5 to TRBJ2-3; maybe TRBD2 (6 bases). V was cut by 8 bases and J by 2 bases, with 17 bases left in between. The CDR3 contains 15 residues. Germline V gene lookup returns CDR1 MNHEY and CDR2 SVGAGI. CDR3 bases: TGTGCCAGCTCGACTCGGGGCGGGACCACAGATACGCAGTATTTT. Its translation: CASSTRGGTTDTQYF.

For the CDR3, the DNA is TGTGCCAGCAGTTTCCGAGAGGGCACTGAAGCTTTCTTT. As protein: CASSFREGTEAFF. The chain combines TRBV12-3 or TRBV12-4 with TRBJ1-1; D remains unclear. V lost 3 bases, J lost 4 bases, and 9 bases lay in between. The CDR3 length is 13 residues.